Below are 14 T cell receptor beta chains sequenced from a single sample in a study of shared clonotypes between healthy human individuals. TCRdb's table, derived via immunoSEQ multiplex PCR, lists solely in-frame clones and lacks some. The sample yields a few million clones, more than 85% seen once. The material sequenced was naive CD4+ T cells from PBMCs. Indicated subset: CD45RA+ positively selected. The source is a man between 18 and 35 years old in good health. Some clones in this sample may be carry-over from other donors' samples.

The V gene is TRBV28, the J gene TRBJ1-1; maybe TRBD1 (5 bases). The CDR3 has 13 residues. Per germline, CDR1 MDHEN and CDR2 SYDVKM. V was pared by 10 bases and J by 3 bases, with 15 bases between. The CDR3 DNA reads as TGTGCCACCACCTCCGGCAGGGACACTGAAGCTTTCTTT. Translation gives CATTSGRDTEAFF.

This rearrangement joins TRBV15 to TRBJ2-7; TRBD1 matches at 10 bases. This CDR3 contains 16 residues. J lost 2 bases, V lost 5 bases, and 9 bases had no gene match. The germline gives CDR1 LNHNV, CDR2 YYDKDF (reference sequence). The CDR3 region is CATSPHPGTGAYEQYF. Written as DNA, the CDR3 is TGTGCCACCAGCCCTCACCCCGGGACAGGGGCCTACGAGCAGTACTTC. Combining the CDR3 with reference TRBV15 and TRBJ2-7 gives the whole variable domain DAMVIQNPRYQVTQFGKPVTLSCSQTLNHNVMYWYQQKSSQAPKLLFHYYDKDFNNEADTPDNFQSRRPNTSFCFLDIRSPGLGDTAMYLCATSPHPGTGAYEQYFGPGTRLTVT.

This chain uses TRBV6-4 with TRBJ2-2; possible D gene TRBD2, 6 bases. Trimming removed 7 bases from V and 7 bases from J, with 19 bases in between. The CDR3 sequence is 15 residues long. Germline CDR1 and CDR2: MRHNA and SNTAGT. DNA of the CDR3: TGTGCCAGCACCCCCCATGGCGGTAGCGGCGGGGAGCTGTTTTTT. This encodes CASTPHGGSGGELFF.

The chain combines TRBV6-5 with TRBJ2-7; no clear D. CDR3 size: 13 residues. V lost 8 bases to trimming and J lost 5 bases, with 16 bases between them. Per the germline V gene, CDR1 is MNHEY and CDR2 is SVGAGI. The CDR3 sequence: CASCRVSGNEQYF. CDR3 sequence (DNA): TGTGCCAGCTGTCGGGTGTCAGGCAACGAGCAGTACTTC.

The genes are TRBV4-2 and TRBJ1-2, with 7 bases fitting TRBD1. CDR1 and CDR2 (germline): LGHNA, YNFKEQ. CDR3 size: 15 residues. V trimming: 4 bases; J trimming: 4 bases; junction bases outside the gene matches: 9. The CDR3 DNA follows: TGTGCCAGCAGCCGGAATGACAGGGACGGCTATGGCTACACCTTC. Its protein product is CASSRNDRDGYGYTF.

The rearrangement uses TRBV15 and TRBJ1-5; weak D call: TRBD1 (5 bases). The CDR3 consists of 16 residues. From germline, CDR1 is LNHNV and CDR2 YYDKDF (reference sequence). The V gene lost 5 bases and the J gene lost 7 bases, with 21 bases spanning the gap. The CDR3, as DNA: TGTGCCACCAGCGCGGCCGGGATCGGGACTCAACAGCCCCAGCATTTT. This codes for CATSAAGIGTQQPQHF.

The chain is built from TRBV2 and TRBJ1-1, with D perhaps TRBD1 (6 bases). This CDR3 is 10 amino acids long. Germline CDR1 is SNHLY and CDR2 is FYNNEI. The CDR3 nucleotides read TGTGCTAGCGGGGGCAGGGGAGCTTTCTTT. This translates into CASGGRGAFF.

V usage is TRBV7-9 and J usage is TRBJ2-2; possibly TRBD1 for D (6 bases). CDR1 and CDR2 from the germline V gene are SEHNR and FQNEAQ (reference sequence). The length of the CDR3 is 14 residues. The ends were cut back, 4 bases at V and 7 bases at J, with 13 bases in the middle. As DNA, the CDR3 is TGTGCCAGCAGCTCCAGGGGTGCGGTCGGGGAGCTGTTTTTT. Protein: CASSSRGAVGELFF.

J is TRBJ2-1 and V is TRBV29-1; D unresolved. V shed 3 bases and J shed 5 bases, with 5 bases lying between them. The germline gives CDR1 SQVTM, CDR2 ANQGSEA. The CDR3 sequence is 11 residues long. CDR3 sequence (DNA): TGCAGCGTTGACACGAACAATGAGCAGTTCTTC. Encoded protein: CSVDTNNEQFF.

The chain couples TRBV5-4 to TRBJ2-7; D may be TRBD2 (5 bases). CDR1 is SGHNT, CDR2 YYREEE, per germline (reference sequence). The CDR3 has 13 residues. Between the trimmed V and J ends, which lost 3 bases and 5 bases, there was a span of 12 bases. The CDR3 loop is CASSSTSLDEQYF. CDR3 nucleotides: TGTGCCAGCAGCTCAACTAGTCTCGACGAGCAGTACTTC.

The genes are TRBV27 and TRBJ2-3, with 7 bases aligning to TRBD1. The V segment lost 6 bases and the J segment 2 bases; nucleotides outside the gene matches: 5. The germline gives CDR1 MNHEY, CDR2 SMNVEV (reference sequence). The CDR3 loop spans 14 amino acids. As DNA, the CDR3 is TGTGCCAGCAGCCCCGACAGGGCCACAGATACGCAGTATTTT. Amino acid sequence: CASSPDRATDTQYF.

This clone was recorded a few times. This same CDR3 is encoded by further DNA sequences in the sample. The chain combines TRBV7-6 with TRBJ1-5; D might be TRBD1 (5 bases). This CDR3 has 14 amino acids. Trimming removed 5 bases from V and 2 bases from J, with 10 bases in between. Germline V lookup: CDR1 SGHVS, CDR2 FNYEAQ. The CDR3 is CASSPGTGNQPQHF. The CDR3 coding sequence is TGTGCCAGCAGCCCCGGGACGGGCAATCAGCCCCAGCATTTT.

The chain couples TRBV28 to TRBJ2-3; D is undetermined. Germline V gives CDR1 MDHEN, CDR2 SYDVKM. The CDR3 is made up of 12 amino acids. V lost 5 bases, J lost 4 bases, and 7 bases lay in between. CDR3 residues: CASSQLADTQYF. CDR3 bases: TGTGCCAGCAGTCAGCTTGCAGATACGCAGTATTTT.

V usage is TRBV7-9 and J usage is TRBJ1-1, with 9 nucleotides matching TRBD1. V shed 5 bases, J shed 2 bases, and the junction held 9 bases outside the gene matches. Germline CDR1 is SEHNR and CDR2 is FQNEAQ (reference sequence). CDR3 length equals 16 residues. DNA of the CDR3: TGTGCCAGCAGCCAAGGACAGGGGATTGTAAACACTGAAGCTTTCTTT. It specifies CASSQGQGIVNTEAFF. Full variable domain (remainder filled in from reference TRBV7-9 and TRBJ1-1): DTGVSQNPRHKITKRGQNVTFRCDPISEHNRLYWYRQTLGQGPEFLTYFQNEAQLEKSRLLSDRFSAERPKGSFSTLEIQRTEQGDSAMYLCASSQGQGIVNTEAFFGQGTRLTVV.